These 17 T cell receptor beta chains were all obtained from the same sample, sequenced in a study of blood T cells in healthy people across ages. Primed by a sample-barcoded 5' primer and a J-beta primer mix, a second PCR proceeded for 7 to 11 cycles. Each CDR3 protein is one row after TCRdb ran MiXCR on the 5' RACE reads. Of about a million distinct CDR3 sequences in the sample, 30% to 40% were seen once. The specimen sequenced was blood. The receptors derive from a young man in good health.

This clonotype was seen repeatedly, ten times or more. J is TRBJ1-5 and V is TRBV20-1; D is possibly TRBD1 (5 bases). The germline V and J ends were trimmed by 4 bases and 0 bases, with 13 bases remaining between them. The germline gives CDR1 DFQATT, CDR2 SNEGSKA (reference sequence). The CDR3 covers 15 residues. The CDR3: CSATGGGNSNQPQHF. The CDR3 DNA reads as TGCAGTGCTACCGGGGGAGGGAATAGCAATCAGCCCCAGCATTTT.

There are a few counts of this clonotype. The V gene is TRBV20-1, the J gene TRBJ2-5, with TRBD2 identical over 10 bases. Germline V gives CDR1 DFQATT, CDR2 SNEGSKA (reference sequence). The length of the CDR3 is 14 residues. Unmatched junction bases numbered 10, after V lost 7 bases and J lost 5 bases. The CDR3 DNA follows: TGCAGTGGCACTAGCGGGGATTTTGAGGAGACCCAGTACTTC. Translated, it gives CSGTSGDFEETQYF.

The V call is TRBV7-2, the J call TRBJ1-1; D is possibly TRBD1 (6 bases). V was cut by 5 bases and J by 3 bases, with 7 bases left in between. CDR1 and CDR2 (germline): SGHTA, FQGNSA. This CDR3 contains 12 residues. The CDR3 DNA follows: TGTGCCAGCAGCCGGGGGCACACTGAAGCTTTCTTT. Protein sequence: CASSRGHTEAFF.

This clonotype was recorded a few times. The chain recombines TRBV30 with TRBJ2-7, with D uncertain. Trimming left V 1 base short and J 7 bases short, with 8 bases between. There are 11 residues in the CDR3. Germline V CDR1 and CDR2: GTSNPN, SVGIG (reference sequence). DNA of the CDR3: TGTGCCTGGAGTGCCTTTCCGGAGCAGTACTTC. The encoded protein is CAWSAFPEQYF.

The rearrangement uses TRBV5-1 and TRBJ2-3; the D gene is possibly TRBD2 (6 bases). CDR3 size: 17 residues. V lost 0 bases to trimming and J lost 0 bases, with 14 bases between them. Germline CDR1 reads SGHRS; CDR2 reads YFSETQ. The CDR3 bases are TGCGCCAGCAGCTTGGGTGGTAGCGGAACTAGCACAGATACGCAGTATTTT. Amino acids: CASSLGGSGTSTDTQYF. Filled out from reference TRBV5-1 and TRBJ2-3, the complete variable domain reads KAGVTQTPRYLIKTRGQQVTLSCSPISGHRSVSWYQQTPGQGLQFLFEYFSETQRNKGNFPGRFSGRQFSNSRSEMNVSTLELGDSALYLCASSLGGSGTSTDTQYFGPGTRLTVL.

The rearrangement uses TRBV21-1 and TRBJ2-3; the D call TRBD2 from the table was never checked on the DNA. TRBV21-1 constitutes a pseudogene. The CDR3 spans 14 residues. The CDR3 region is CASTLTRRYRYAYF. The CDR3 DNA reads TGTGCCAGCACCCTTACTAGACGGTACAGATACGCGTATTTT.

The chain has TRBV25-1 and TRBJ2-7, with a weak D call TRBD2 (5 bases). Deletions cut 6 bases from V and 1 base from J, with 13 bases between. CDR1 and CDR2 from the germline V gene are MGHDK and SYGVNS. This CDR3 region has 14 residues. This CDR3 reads CASRTRTGSYEQYF. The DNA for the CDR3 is TGTGCCAGCAGAACAAGGACTGGGTCCTACGAGCAGTACTTC.

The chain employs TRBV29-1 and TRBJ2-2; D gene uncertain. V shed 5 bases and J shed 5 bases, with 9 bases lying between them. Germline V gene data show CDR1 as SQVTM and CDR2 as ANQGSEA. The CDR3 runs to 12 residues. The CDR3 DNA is TGCAGCGTTCGGGCAGGTACCGGGGAGCTGTTTTTT. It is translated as CSVRAGTGELFF.

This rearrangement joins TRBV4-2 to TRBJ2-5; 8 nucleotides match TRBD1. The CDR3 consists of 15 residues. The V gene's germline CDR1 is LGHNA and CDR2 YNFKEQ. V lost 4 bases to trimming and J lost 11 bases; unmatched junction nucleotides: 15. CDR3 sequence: CASSLGTGGDNEQYF. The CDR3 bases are TGTGCCAGCAGCCTTGGGACAGGTGGTGACAATGAGCAGTACTTC.

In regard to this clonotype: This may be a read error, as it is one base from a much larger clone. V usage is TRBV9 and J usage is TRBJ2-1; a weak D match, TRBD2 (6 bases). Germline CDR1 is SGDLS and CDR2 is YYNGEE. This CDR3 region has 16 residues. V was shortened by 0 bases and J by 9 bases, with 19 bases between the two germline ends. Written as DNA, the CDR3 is TGTGCCAGCAGCGTAGAAGGAGGGAGTAGTTTTGGTGAGCAGTTCTTC. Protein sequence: CASSVEGGSSFGEQFF.

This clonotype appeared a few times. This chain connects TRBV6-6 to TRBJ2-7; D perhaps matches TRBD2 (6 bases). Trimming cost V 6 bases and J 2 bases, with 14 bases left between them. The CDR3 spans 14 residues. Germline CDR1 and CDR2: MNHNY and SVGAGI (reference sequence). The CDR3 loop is CASSVGTEAYEQYF. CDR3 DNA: TGTGCCAGCAGCGTAGGGACTGAAGCCTACGAGCAGTACTTC.

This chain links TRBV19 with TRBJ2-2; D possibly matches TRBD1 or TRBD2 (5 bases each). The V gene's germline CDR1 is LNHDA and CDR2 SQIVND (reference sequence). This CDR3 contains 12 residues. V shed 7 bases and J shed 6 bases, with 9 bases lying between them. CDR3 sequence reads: CASNGGAGELFF. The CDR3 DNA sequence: TGTGCCAGTAATGGGGGAGCCGGGGAGCTGTTTTTT.

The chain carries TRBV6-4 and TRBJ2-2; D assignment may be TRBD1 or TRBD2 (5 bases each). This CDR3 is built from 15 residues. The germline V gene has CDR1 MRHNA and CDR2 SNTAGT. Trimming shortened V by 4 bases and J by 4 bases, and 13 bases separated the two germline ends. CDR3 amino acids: CASSVDPGGTGELFF. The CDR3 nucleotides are TGTGCCAGCAGTGTCGACCCTGGGGGCACCGGGGAGCTGTTTTTT.

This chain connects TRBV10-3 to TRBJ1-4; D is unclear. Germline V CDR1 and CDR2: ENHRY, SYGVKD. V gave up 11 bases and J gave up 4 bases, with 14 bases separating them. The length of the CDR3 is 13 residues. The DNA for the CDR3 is TGTGCCGCATCCCGGGCCGATAATGAAAAACTGTTTTTT. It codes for CAASRADNEKLFF.

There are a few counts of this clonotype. The CDR3 DNA sequence: TGTGCCAGCAGCCAGAAGGGGTGGAATGAGCAGTTCTTC. Its protein is CASSQKGWNEQFF. The chain has TRBV14 and TRBJ2-1; D is possibly TRBD1 (5 bases). Between the trimmed V and J ends, which lost 3 bases and 7 bases, there was a span of 10 bases. From germline, CDR1 is SGHDN and CDR2 FVKESK. The CDR3 is 13 residues long.

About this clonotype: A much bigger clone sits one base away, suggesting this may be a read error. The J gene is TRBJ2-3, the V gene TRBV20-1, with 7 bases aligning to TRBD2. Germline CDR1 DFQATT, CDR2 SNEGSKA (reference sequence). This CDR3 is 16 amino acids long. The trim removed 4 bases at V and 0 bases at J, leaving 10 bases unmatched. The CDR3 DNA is TGCAGTGCTAAGGGAGCGGGGCGTTCTAGCACAGATACGCAGTATTTT. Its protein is CSAKGAGRSSTDTQYF.

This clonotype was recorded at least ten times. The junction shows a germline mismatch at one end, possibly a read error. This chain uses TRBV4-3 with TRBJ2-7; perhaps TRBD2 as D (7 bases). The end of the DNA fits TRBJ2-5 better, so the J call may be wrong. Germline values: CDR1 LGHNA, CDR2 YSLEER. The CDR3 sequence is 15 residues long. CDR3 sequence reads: CASSQDLTGGETQYF. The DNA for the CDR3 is TGTGCCAGCAGCCAAGATCTAACGGGGGGCGAGACCCAGTACTTC.